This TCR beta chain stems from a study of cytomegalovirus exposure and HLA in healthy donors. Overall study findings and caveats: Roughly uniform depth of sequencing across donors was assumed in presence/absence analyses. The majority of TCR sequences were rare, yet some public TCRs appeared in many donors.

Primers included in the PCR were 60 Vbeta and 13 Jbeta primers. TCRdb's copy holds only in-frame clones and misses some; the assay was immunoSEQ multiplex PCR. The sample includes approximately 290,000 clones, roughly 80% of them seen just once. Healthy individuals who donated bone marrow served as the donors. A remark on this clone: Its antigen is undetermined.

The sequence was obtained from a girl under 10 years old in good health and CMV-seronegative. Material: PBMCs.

The CDR3 loop reads CSATGFGEQYF. CDR3 nucleotides: TGCAGTGCCACAGGGTTTGGCGAGCAGTACTTC. The chain uses TRBV20-1 and TRBJ2-7, with D possibly being TRBD1 (6 bases). Germline V gene sequence: CDR1 DFQATT, CDR2 SNEGSKA (reference sequence). Trimming shortened V by 6 bases and J by 6 bases, and 12 bases separated the two germline ends. The CDR3 runs to 11 residues.